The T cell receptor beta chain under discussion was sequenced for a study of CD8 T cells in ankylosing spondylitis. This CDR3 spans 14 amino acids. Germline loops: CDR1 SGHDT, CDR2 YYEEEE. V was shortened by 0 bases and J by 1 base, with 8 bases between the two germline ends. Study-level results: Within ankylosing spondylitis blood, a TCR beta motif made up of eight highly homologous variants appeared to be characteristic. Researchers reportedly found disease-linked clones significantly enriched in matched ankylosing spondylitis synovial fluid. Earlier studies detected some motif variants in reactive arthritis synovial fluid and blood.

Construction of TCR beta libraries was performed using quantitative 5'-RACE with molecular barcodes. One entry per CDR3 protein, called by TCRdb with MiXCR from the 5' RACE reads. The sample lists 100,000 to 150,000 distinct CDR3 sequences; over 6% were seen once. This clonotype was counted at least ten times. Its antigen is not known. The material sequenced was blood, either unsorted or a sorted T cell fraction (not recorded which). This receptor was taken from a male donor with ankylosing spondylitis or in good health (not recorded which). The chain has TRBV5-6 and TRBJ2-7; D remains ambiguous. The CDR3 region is CASSLGWGSYEQYF. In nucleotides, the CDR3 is TGTGCCAGCAGCTTGGGTTGGGGTTCCTACGAGCAGTACTTC.